Listed here are 16 T cell receptor beta chains from one sample, sequenced in a study of cytomegalovirus exposure and HLA in healthy donors. PCR involved 60 Vbeta and 13 Jbeta primers. Assay: immunoSEQ multiplex PCR; the TCRdb copy retains only in-frame clones and omits some. This sample carries fewer than 140,000 clones, around 71% of them seen once, and the ten largest clones take 0.79%. Input material: PBMCs. These receptors came from a boy younger than 18 in good health and CMV-seronegative.

The CDR3 loop is CASSLDGGLAYNEQFF. DNA for the CDR3: TGTGCCAGCAGCTTAGACGGGGGTTTGGCGTACAATGAGCAGTTCTTC. The genes are TRBV11-2 and TRBJ2-1, with D possibly matching TRBD2 (6 bases). The CDR3 length is 16 residues. Trimming took off 0 bases at V and 4 bases at J, with 13 bases between the two ends. Germline CDR1 reads SGHAT; CDR2 reads FQNNGV.

V gene TRBV19 combines with J gene TRBJ1-1; no clear D. Trimming stripped 3 bases from V and 1 base from J, with 12 bases between. From germline, CDR1 is LNHDA and CDR2 SQIVND (reference sequence). This CDR3 is built from 15 residues. The CDR3 coding sequence is TGTGCCAGTAGTATCGAGAGCAGGCGGAACACTGAAGCTTTCTTT. This translates into CASSIESRRNTEAFF. Full variable domain (missing parts from reference TRBV19 and TRBJ1-1): DGGITQSPKYLFRKEGQNVTLSCEQNLNHDAMYWYRQDPGQGLRLIYYSQIVNDFQKGDIAEGYSVSREKKESFPLTVTSAQKNPTAFYLCASSIESRRNTEAFFGQGTRLTVV.

The chain couples TRBV19 to TRBJ1-5; tentatively, D is TRBD1 (5 bases). The CDR3 runs 16 residues. The germline CDR1 and CDR2 sequences are LNHDA and SQIVND (reference sequence). V lost 7 bases and J 2 bases, leaving 18 bases between the germline ends. The CDR3 region has the DNA TGTGCCAGTACCACCGGGGGACTCGGCGGCAATCAGCCCCAGCATTTT. It is translated as CASTTGGLGGNQPQHF.

The V gene is TRBV30, the J gene TRBJ1-2, with TRBD1 identical over 11 bases. Germline CDR1 and CDR2: GTSNPN and SVGIG (reference sequence). V lost 2 bases to trimming and J lost 2 bases; unmatched junction nucleotides: 4. This CDR3 has 15 amino acids. CDR3 protein: CAWSIRDRGNYGYTF. CDR3 nucleotide sequence: TGTGCCTGGAGTATCCGGGACAGGGGGAACTATGGCTACACCTTC. Full variable domain (outside the CDR3, taken from reference TRBV30 and TRBJ1-2): SQTIHQWPATLVQPVGSPLSLECTVEGTSNPNLYWYRQAAGRGLQLLFYSVGIGQISSEVPQNLSASRPQDRQFILSSKKLLLSDSGFYLCAWSIRDRGNYGYTFGSGTRLTVV.

The CDR3: CASSQSAGTNEKLFF. DNA for the CDR3: TGTGCCAGCAGCCAATCGGCAGGGACTAATGAAAAACTGTTTTTT. The chain employs TRBV16 and TRBJ1-4, with a possible D match to TRBD1 (5 bases). The V and J ends lost 0 bases and 2 bases respectively, with 7 bases between them. CDR3 length: 15 residues. CDR1 KGHSY and CDR2 FQNENV come from the germline V gene.

This sequence joins TRBV7-2 and TRBJ1-2; possible D gene TRBD1, 5 bases. Trimming removed 1 base from V and 5 bases from J, with 11 bases in between. Per germline, CDR1 SGHTA and CDR2 FQGNSA. This CDR3 is built from 14 residues. For the CDR3, the DNA is TGTGCCAGCAGCTTAGATGGGGGAGGGTATGGCTACACCTTC. Translated, it gives CASSLDGGGYGYTF.

The chain employs TRBV18 and TRBJ1-5; D is uncertain. Germline assignment: CDR1 KGHSH and CDR2 LQKENI. This CDR3 is 14 amino acids long. Trimming pared 4 bases from V and 4 bases from J, leaving 11 bases between. This CDR3 reads CASSRADANQPQHF. The CDR3 coding sequence is TGTGCCAGCTCACGGGCAGATGCTAATCAGCCCCAGCATTTT. The whole variable domain, remainder taken from reference TRBV18 and TRBJ1-5, is NAGVMQNPRHLVRRRGQEARLRCSPMKGHSHVYWYRQLPEEGLKFMVYLQKENIIDESGMPKERFSAEFPKEGPSILRIQQVVRGDSAAYFCASSRADANQPQHFGDGTRLSIL.

This clone was counted only a few times. The rearrangement joins TRBV28 to TRBJ1-6, with a tentative D call TRBD1 (6 bases). This CDR3 has 14 residues. The V end was cut by 8 bases, the J end by 9 bases, with 17 bases between. The germline CDR1 and CDR2 sequences are MDHEN and SYDVKM. CDR3 DNA sequence: TGTGCCAGCCGATGGATGACAGGCGGTTCACCCCTCCACTTT. It yields the protein CASRWMTGGSPLHF.

CDR3 residues: CASSEPGLSTDTQYF. Here the CDR3 DNA reads TGTGCCAGCAGTGAGCCGGGACTTAGCACAGATACGCAGTATTTT. The chain joins TRBV6-1 to TRBJ2-3, with a weak D call TRBD2 (6 bases). Between the trimmed V and J ends, which lost 3 bases and 0 bases, there was a span of 10 bases. The CDR3 extends over 15 amino acids. From germline, CDR1 is MNHNS and CDR2 SASEGT.

The J gene is TRBJ2-1, the V gene TRBV7-9, with D tentatively TRBD2 (6 bases). V lost 0 bases and J 7 bases, leaving 10 bases between the germline ends. CDR1 is SEHNR and CDR2 is FQNEAQ in the germline V gene (reference sequence). This CDR3 spans 14 amino acids. The CDR3 DNA is TGTGCCAGCAGCTTAGCGGAGGGAAAGAATGAGCAGTTCTTC. Amino acid sequence: CASSLAEGKNEQFF.

The chain links TRBV5-1 to TRBJ2-3, with D maybe TRBD2 (6 bases). This CDR3 region has 15 residues. V lost 4 bases to trimming and J lost 1 base, with 13 bases between them. Germline assignment: CDR1 SGHRS and CDR2 YFSETQ. CDR3: CASSPPAGRTDTQYF. The CDR3 coding sequence is TGCGCCAGCAGCCCTCCCGCGGGGCGCACAGATACGCAGTATTTT.

The chain uses TRBV6-4 and TRBJ2-3; 9 bases line up with TRBD2. The germline V gene has CDR1 MRHNA and CDR2 SNTAGT. V lost 3 bases, J lost 2 bases, and 3 bases stayed unmatched. The length of the CDR3 is 15 residues. This CDR3 reads CASSEAGGATDTQYF. Here the CDR3 DNA reads TGTGCCAGCAGTGAGGCGGGAGGGGCCACAGATACGCAGTATTTT.

The chain uses TRBV7-3 and TRBJ1-6, with TRBD1 matching over 9 bases. Germline CDR1 SGHTA, CDR2 FQGTGA. V was clipped by 5 bases and J by 7 bases; unmatched bases: 6. This CDR3 is built from 15 residues. CDR3 sequence reads: CASSVTGTGNSPLHF. The CDR3 DNA sequence: TGTGCCAGCAGCGTCACCGGGACAGGGAATTCACCCCTCCACTTT.

The gene calls are TRBV6-5 and TRBJ1-2, with a weak D call TRBD1 (6 bases). CDR3 length: 13 residues. The V end lost 4 bases, the J end lost 2 bases, and 8 bases lay between the germline ends. The germline gives CDR1 MNHEY, CDR2 SVGAGI. CDR3 in amino acids: CASSSGQNYGYTF. In DNA, the CDR3 is TGTGCCAGCAGTTCGGGACAAAACTATGGCTACACCTTC.

The rearrangement links TRBV6-5 to TRBJ1-1; D is ambiguous. The CDR3 runs 13 residues. Trimming shortened V by 4 bases and J by 4 bases, and 10 bases separated the two germline ends. Germline V lookup: CDR1 MNHEY, CDR2 SVGAGI. CDR3 sequence: CASSFPEGTEAFF. In DNA, the CDR3 is TGTGCCAGCAGTTTCCCGGAGGGCACTGAAGCTTTCTTT.

For the CDR3, the DNA is TGTGCCAGCAGCACCTTAACAGGAATTGGTAATGGCTACACCTTC. Translating it yields CASSTLTGIGNGYTF. V and J are TRBV5-5 and TRBJ1-2; weak D call: TRBD1 (5 bases). V was pared by 4 bases and J by 6 bases, with 19 bases between. This CDR3 is built from 15 residues. Germline values: CDR1 SGHKS, CDR2 YYEKEE (reference sequence).